Listed here is a single T cell receptor (beta chain). Cohort: HPV-negative, locally advanced oral cavity squamous cell carcinoma patients. This specimen belongs to a study of neoadjuvant anti-PD-1 for oral cavity cancer. Study as a whole: Most patients had three to four biweekly doses of 3 mg/kg nivolumab before resection. Non-progressing patients received a fourth nivolumab dose near day 43, then surgery on days 50-56.

This CDR3 comprises 13 residues. The V gene lost 7 bases and the J gene lost 2 bases, with 8 bases spanning the gap. The V gene's germline CDR1 is SGHAT and CDR2 FQNNGV. Blood libraries mostly used about 0.5 ug genomic DNA, six replicates each. Sequencing was performed with immunoSEQ multiplex PCR; in TCRdb, only in-frame clones are kept and a portion is missing. Of under 20,000 clones listed, over 65% are singletons. The V gene is TRBV11-2, the J gene TRBJ2-2, with a possible D match to TRBD1 (5 bases). The source was PBMCs, collected before nivolumab (anti-PD-1) treatment. The sequence derives from a person between 40 and 85 years old with oral cavity squamous cell carcinoma. CDR3 region: CASKDTNTGELFF. DNA of the CDR3: TGTGCCAGCAAGGACACAAACACCGGGGAGCTGTTTTTT. Variable domain in full (rest from reference TRBV11-2 and TRBJ2-2): EAGVAQSPRYKIIEKRQSVAFWCNPISGHATLYWYQQILGQGPKLLIQFQNNGVVDDSQLPKDRFSAERLKGVDSTLKIQPAKLEDSAVYLCASKDTNTGELFFGEGSRLTVL.